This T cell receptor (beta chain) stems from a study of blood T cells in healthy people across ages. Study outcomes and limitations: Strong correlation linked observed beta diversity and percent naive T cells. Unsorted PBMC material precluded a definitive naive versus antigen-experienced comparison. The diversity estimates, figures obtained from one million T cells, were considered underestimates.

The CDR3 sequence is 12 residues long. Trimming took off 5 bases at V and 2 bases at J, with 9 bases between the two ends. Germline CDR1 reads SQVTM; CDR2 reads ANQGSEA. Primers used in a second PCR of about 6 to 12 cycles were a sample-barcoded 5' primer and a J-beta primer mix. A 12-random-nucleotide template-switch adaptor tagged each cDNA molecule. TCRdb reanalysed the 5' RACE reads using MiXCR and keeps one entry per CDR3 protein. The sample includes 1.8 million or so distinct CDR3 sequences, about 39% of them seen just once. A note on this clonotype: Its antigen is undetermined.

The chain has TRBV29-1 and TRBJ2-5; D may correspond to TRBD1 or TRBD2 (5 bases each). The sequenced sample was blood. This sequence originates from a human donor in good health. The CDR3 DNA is TGCAGCGTTCTGGGGGTACAAGAGACCCAGTACTTC. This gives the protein CSVLGVQETQYF.